What follows are 21 T cell receptor beta chains derived from one specimen sequenced in a study of T cells in Graves' hyperthyroidism and ophthalmopathy. RNA transcripts served as the template for amplifying TCR beta CDR3 regions. When the TCR CDR3 underwent first-round RT-PCR, the HTBI primer set was used. One entry per CDR3 protein results from TCRdb running MiXCR on the multiplex PCR reads. This sample has around 660,000 distinct CDR3 sequences, with roughly 45% found just once. The source material was peripheral blood or thyroid tissue (not recorded which). Receptor source: an adult man with Graves' disease, either hyperthyroidism or ophthalmopathy (not recorded which).

V gene TRBV19 combines with J gene TRBJ2-7; 13 nucleotides match TRBD2. Germline V gene sequence: CDR1 LNHDA, CDR2 SQIVND (reference sequence). This CDR3 contains 15 residues. Trimming took 6 bases from V and 6 from J; bases not matched to a gene: 8. CDR3 DNA sequence: TGTGCCAGTAGACGGACTAGCGGGAGTGGGGGCGAGCAGTACTTC. Its protein is CASRRTSGSGGEQYF.

The chain uses TRBV7-9 and TRBJ1-4; a weak D match, TRBD1 (6 bases). Germline values: CDR1 SEHNR, CDR2 FQNEAQ (reference sequence). The CDR3 is made up of 17 amino acids. Trimming cost V 5 bases and J 3 bases, with 19 bases left between them. CDR3 DNA sequence: TGTGCCAGCAGCCAACGCCTCCCAGGGGCAGCTAATGAAAAACTGTTTTTT. Encoded protein: CASSQRLPGAANEKLFF. The variable domain in full, completed from reference TRBV7-9 and TRBJ1-4, reads DTGVSQNPRHKITKRGQNVTFRCDPISEHNRLYWYRQTLGQGPEFLTYFQNEAQLEKSRLLSDRFSAERPKGSFSTLEIQRTEQGDSAMYLCASSQRLPGAANEKLFFGSGTQLSVL.

This chain uses TRBV20-1 with TRBJ2-7, with D perhaps matching TRBD2 (6 bases). Trimming removed 4 bases from V and 0 bases from J, with 13 bases in between. The germline V gene encodes CDR1 DFQATT and CDR2 SNEGSKA (reference sequence). This CDR3 contains 14 residues. The CDR3 sequence is CSANSLARSYEQYF. CDR3 DNA: TGCAGTGCTAATTCCCTAGCGCGCTCCTACGAGCAGTACTTC.

V is TRBV10-2 and J is TRBJ1-2; 8 nucleotides match TRBD1. This CDR3 is 15 amino acids long. The V segment lost 0 bases and the J segment 7 bases; nucleotides outside the gene matches: 7. Germline lookup yields CDR1 WSHSY and CDR2 SAAADI. The CDR3 DNA sequence: TGCGCCAGCAGTGAGTCTGGAAGGACAGGGTCTGGCTACACCTTC. It translates to CASSESGRTGSGYTF.

This clonotype was found a few times. The chain joins TRBV6-6 to TRBJ1-1; D perhaps matches TRBD1 (6 bases). CDR1 is MNHNY and CDR2 is SVGAGI in the germline V gene (reference sequence). This CDR3 contains 13 residues. V lost 7 bases, J lost 1 base, and 10 bases lay in between. The DNA of the CDR3 is TGTGCCAGCACCCGCAGGGGGAACACTGAAGCTTTCTTT. Translating it yields CASTRRGNTEAFF.

CDR3 protein: CASSQASGSRETQYF. DNA of the CDR3: TGCGCCAGCAGCCAGGCTAGCGGTTCACGAGAGACCCAGTACTTC. The chain employs TRBV4-1 and TRBJ2-5; 7 nucleotides align to TRBD2. V lost 3 bases, J lost 4 bases, and 8 bases stayed unmatched. The CDR3 extends over 15 amino acids. Germline V lookup: CDR1 MGHRA, CDR2 YSYEKL.

This chain links TRBV10-3 with TRBJ2-6, with D hard to call. V was clipped by 10 bases and J by 0 bases, with 13 bases between them. Germline CDR1 reads ENHRY; CDR2 reads SYGVKD. The CDR3 has 15 amino acids. CDR3 protein: CASRSSRSGANVLTF. The CDR3 DNA sequence: TGTGCCAGCCGCTCGAGCCGCTCTGGGGCCAACGTCCTGACTTTC.

In its sample, this clonotype was seen a few times. The genes are TRBV6-6 and TRBJ1-6; D unclear. V lost 2 bases to trimming and J lost 9 bases, with 11 bases between them. Per the germline V gene, CDR1 is MNHNY and CDR2 is SVGAGI (reference sequence). This CDR3 has 14 amino acids. DNA for the CDR3: TGTGCCAGCAGTTACACACCTAACGGTTCACCCCTCCACTTT. It is translated as CASSYTPNGSPLHF.

The chain is built from TRBV20-1 and TRBJ1-4; no clear D gene. Germline V gene data show CDR1 as DFQATT and CDR2 as SNEGSKA (reference sequence). The CDR3 has 12 amino acids. V shed 3 bases and J shed 4 bases, with 6 bases lying between them. CDR3 nucleotides: TGCAGTGCTAGGAGCCTTAATGAAAAACTGTTTTTT. Encoded protein: CSARSLNEKLFF.

This chain connects TRBV6-1 to TRBJ1-5; 9 positions agree with TRBD1. Germline assignment: CDR1 MNHNS and CDR2 SASEGT. The CDR3 length is 14 residues. J was trimmed by 4 bases and V by 5 bases; bases with no gene match: 3. The CDR3 protein is CASSQQGANQPQHF. CDR3 bases: TGTGCCAGCAGTCAACAGGGGGCTAATCAGCCCCAGCATTTT.

This sequence joins TRBV9 and TRBJ1-1; 7 nucleotides align to TRBD1. The CDR3 is 15 residues long. The germline V gene has CDR1 SGDLS and CDR2 YYNGEE. Trimming cost V 0 bases and J 1 base; bases outside gene matches: 3. CDR3 loop: CASSVGAGGNTEAFF. The CDR3 DNA sequence: TGTGCCAGCAGCGTAGGGGCAGGGGGGAACACTGAAGCTTTCTTT.

This clonotype was counted many times. The V and J genes are TRBV15 and TRBJ1-6, with no clear D. With 0 bases removed from V and 5 bases from J, the gap between germline ends came to 8 bases. The CDR3 is made up of 15 amino acids. Germline V CDR1 and CDR2: LNHNV, YYDKDF (reference sequence). CDR3 DNA: TGTGCCACCAGCAGAGATTGGTCGGATAATTCACCCCTCCACTTT. Amino acids: CATSRDWSDNSPLHF.

Comments on this clonotype: Being one base from a much bigger clone, this may be a read error. V is TRBV10-3 and J is TRBJ1-6; TRBD1 agrees at 8 bases. Germline V CDR1 and CDR2: ENHRY, SYGVKD. The V and J ends lost 6 bases and 8 bases, in that order; junction bases with no gene match: 6. The CDR3 covers 14 residues. The CDR3, as DNA: TGTGCCATCAGGCAGACAGGGGTGGATTCACCCCTCCACTTT. This codes for CAIRQTGVDSPLHF.

The V and J genes are TRBV5-1 and TRBJ1-6; 7 bases agree with TRBD1. This CDR3 comprises 16 residues. In germline, CDR1 is SGHRS, CDR2 YFSETQ. The junction had 9 bases not matched to a gene; V was cut back by 1 base and J by 8 bases. CDR3 in amino acids: CASSLTPGTEDSPLHF. The CDR3 nucleotides are TGCGCCAGCAGCTTGACCCCCGGGACAGAGGATTCACCCCTCCACTTT.

This clonotype showed up many times. The chain joins TRBV20-1 to TRBJ1-4; D possibly corresponds to TRBD1 (5 bases). V was trimmed by 6 bases and J by 6 bases, leaving 14 bases between them. In germline, CDR1 is DFQATT, CDR2 SNEGSKA (reference sequence). CDR3 length: 13 residues. The CDR3 coding sequence is TGCAGTGCCAGGGAGGGGCGGGATGAAAAACTGTTTTTT. Its translation: CSAREGRDEKLFF.

The chain carries TRBV19 and TRBJ1-2, with D maybe TRBD1 (5 bases). V lost 6 bases and J 5 bases, leaving 19 bases between the germline ends. CDR3 length: 15 residues. The germline gives CDR1 LNHDA, CDR2 SQIVND (reference sequence). CDR3 loop: CASREHGTLRYGYTF. The CDR3 coding sequence is TGTGCCAGTAGAGAGCACGGGACTCTTCGGTATGGCTACACCTTC. Looking up the rest from reference TRBV19 and TRBJ1-2 gives the full variable domain: DGGITQSPKYLFRKEGQNVTLSCEQNLNHDAMYWYRQDPGQGLRLIYYSQIVNDFQKGDIAEGYSVSREKKESFPLTVTSAQKNPTAFYLCASREHGTLRYGYTFGSGTRLTVV.

CDR3 residues: CASSLSLAGLAYEQYF. CDR3 DNA: TGTGCCAGCAGCTTGTCCCTAGCGGGACTAGCCTACGAGCAGTACTTC. The gene calls are TRBV11-3 and TRBJ2-7; 9 positions match TRBD2. Germline V lookup: CDR1 SGHNT, CDR2 YENEEA. The CDR3 covers 16 residues. The V gene end was trimmed by 3 bases and the J gene end by 2 bases; junction bases not matched to a gene: 8.

This clonotype was seen a few times. In DNA, the CDR3 is TGCAGTGCTAGGGCTGACAGGGTCCACGAGCAGTACTTC. It is translated as CSARADRVHEQYF. The J gene is TRBJ2-7, the V gene TRBV20-1; 7 bases fit TRBD1. V dropped 3 bases and J dropped 5; count of bases not matched to a gene: 7. The germline V gene has CDR1 DFQATT and CDR2 SNEGSKA (reference sequence). This CDR3 contains 13 residues.

This clonotype appeared many times. The gene calls are TRBV29-1 and TRBJ1-2; maybe TRBD1 (6 bases). Germline V lookup: CDR1 SQVTM, CDR2 ANQGSEA. The CDR3 length is 12 residues. Trimming stripped 7 bases from V and 6 bases from J, with 15 bases between. CDR3 in DNA: TGCAGCGGTGGGGTAGGGGGAGATGGCTACACCTTC. Protein product: CSGGVGGDGYTF.

This clonotype came up once. No conserved phenylalanine or tryptophan is present at the end of the CDR3, so a read error is the likely explanation. This chain links TRBV19 with TRBJ1-1; 9 bases fit TRBD1. The CDR3 has 15 amino acids. The ends lost 6 bases at V and 3 bases at J; junction bases unmatched: 8. Germline-derived CDR1 and CDR2 are LNHDA and SQIVND (reference sequence). For the CDR3, the DNA is TGTGCCAGTAGCATACAGGGGGCGCTGTACACTGAAGCTTTCCTT. Translated: CASSIQGALYTEAFL.

About this clonotype: The junction and the germline gene differ at one end; a read error may be behind it. The chain combines TRBV7-9 with TRBJ1-2, with a tentative D call TRBD1 (6 bases). Germline V gene data show CDR1 as SEHNR and CDR2 as FQNEAQ (reference sequence). The CDR3 contains 14 residues. The DNA for the CDR3 is TGTGCCAGCAGCTATCTGGGGGGCGCGGATGGCTACAGCTTC. Residues: CASSYLGGADGYSF.